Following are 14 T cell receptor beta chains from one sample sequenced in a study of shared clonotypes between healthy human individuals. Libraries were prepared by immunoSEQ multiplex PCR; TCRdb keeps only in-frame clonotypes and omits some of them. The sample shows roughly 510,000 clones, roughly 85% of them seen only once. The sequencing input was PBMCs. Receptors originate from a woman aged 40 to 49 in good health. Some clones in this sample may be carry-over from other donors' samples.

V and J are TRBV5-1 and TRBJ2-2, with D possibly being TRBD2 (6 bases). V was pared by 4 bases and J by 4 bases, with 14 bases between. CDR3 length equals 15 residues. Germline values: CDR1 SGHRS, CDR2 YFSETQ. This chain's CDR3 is CASSATGSFTGELFF. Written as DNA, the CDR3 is TGCGCCAGCAGCGCAACCGGGAGTTTCACCGGGGAGCTGTTTTTT.

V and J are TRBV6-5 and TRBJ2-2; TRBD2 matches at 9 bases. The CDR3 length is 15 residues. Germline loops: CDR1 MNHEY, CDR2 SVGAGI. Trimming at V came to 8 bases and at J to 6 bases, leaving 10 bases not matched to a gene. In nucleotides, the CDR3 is TGTGCCAGCCGTCTTATAGCGGGAGTAGCCGGGGAGCTGTTTTTT. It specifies CASRLIAGVAGELFF.

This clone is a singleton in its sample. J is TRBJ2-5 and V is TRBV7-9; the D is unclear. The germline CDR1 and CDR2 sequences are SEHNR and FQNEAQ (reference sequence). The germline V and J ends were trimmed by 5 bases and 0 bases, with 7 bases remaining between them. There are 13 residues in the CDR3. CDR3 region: CASSASNQETQYF. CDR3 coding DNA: TGTGCCAGCAGCGCCAGCAACCAAGAGACCCAGTACTTC.

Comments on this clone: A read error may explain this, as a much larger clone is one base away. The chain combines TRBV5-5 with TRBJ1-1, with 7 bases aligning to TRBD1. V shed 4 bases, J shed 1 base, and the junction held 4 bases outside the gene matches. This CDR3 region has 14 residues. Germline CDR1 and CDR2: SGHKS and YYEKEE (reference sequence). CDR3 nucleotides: TGTGCCAGCAGCATCGACAGGGCGAACACTGAAGCTTTCTTT. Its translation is CASSIDRANTEAFF.

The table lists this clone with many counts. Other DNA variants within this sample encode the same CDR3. CDR3 region: CASSRQAGEPYEQYF. In DNA form, the CDR3 reads TGTGCCAGCAGTCGCCAAGCGGGAGAGCCCTACGAGCAGTACTTC. This chain uses TRBV6-4 with TRBJ2-7; TRBD2 matches at 8 bases. After removal of 5 bases from V and 2 bases from J, the junction contained 8 bases not matched to a gene. Germline values: CDR1 MRHNA, CDR2 SNTAGT. The CDR3 runs 15 residues.

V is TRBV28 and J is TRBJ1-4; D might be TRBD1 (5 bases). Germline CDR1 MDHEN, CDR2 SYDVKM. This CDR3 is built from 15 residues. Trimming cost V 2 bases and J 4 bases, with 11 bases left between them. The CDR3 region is CASSLRGLLNEKLFF. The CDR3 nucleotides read TGTGCCAGCAGTTTAAGGGGACTCCTTAATGAAAAACTGTTTTTT.

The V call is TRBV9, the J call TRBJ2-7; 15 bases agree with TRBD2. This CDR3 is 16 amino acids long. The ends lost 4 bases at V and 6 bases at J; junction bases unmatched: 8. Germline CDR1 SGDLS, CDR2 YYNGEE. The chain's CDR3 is CASSPEGLAGGLEQYF. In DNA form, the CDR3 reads TGTGCCAGCAGCCCGGAGGGACTAGCGGGAGGACTCGAGCAGTACTTC. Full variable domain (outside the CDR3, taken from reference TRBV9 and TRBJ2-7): DSGVTQTPKHLITATGQRVTLRCSPRSGDLSVYWYQQSLDQGLQFLIQYYNGEERAKGNILERFSAQQFPDLHSELNLSSLELGDSALYFCASSPEGLAGGLEQYFGPGTRLTVT.

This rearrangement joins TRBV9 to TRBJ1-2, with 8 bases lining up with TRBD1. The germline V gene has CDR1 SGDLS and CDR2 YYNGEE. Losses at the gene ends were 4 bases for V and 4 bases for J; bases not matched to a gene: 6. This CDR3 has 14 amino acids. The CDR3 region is CASSRQGLSYGYTF. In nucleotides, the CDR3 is TGTGCCAGCAGCCGACAGGGGCTTAGCTATGGCTACACCTTC.

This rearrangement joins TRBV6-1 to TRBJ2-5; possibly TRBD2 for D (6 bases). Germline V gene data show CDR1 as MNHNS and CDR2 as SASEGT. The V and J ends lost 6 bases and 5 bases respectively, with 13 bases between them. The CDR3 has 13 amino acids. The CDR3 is CASSVPGRETQYF. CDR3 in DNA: TGTGCCAGCAGCGTGCCGGGGAGGGAGACCCAGTACTTC.

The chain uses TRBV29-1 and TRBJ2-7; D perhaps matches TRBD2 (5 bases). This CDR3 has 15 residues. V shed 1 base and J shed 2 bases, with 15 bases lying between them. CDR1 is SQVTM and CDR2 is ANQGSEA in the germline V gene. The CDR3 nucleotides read TGCAGCGTTGAAGGGGGATGGACGGGGACCTACGAGCAGTACTTC. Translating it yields CSVEGGWTGTYEQYF.

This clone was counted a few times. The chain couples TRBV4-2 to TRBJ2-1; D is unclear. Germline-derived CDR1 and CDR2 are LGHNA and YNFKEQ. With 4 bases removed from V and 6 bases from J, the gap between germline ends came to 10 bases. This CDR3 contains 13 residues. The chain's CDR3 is CASSRFTVNEQFF. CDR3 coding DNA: TGTGCCAGCAGCCGTTTTACAGTCAATGAGCAGTTCTTC.

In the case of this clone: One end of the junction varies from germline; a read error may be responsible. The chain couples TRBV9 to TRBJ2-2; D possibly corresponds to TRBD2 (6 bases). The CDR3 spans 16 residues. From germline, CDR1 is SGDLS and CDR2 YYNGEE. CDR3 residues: CASGVVGGTNTGELFF. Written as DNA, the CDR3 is TGTGCCAGCGGCGTCGTAGGCGGGACGAACACCGGGGAGCTGTTTTTT.

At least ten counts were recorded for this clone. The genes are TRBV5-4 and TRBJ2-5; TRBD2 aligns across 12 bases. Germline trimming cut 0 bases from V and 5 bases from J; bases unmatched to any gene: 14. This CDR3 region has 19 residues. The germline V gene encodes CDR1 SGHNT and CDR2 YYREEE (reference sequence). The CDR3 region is CASSLGSGASGRGGETQYF. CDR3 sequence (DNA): TGTGCCAGCAGCTTGGGATCGGGGGCTAGCGGGAGGGGAGGTGAGACCCAGTACTTC.

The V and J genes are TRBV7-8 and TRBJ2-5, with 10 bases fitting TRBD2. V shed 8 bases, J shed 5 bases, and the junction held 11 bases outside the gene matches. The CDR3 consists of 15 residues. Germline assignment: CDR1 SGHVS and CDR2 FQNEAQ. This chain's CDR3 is CASRRGTSVGETQYF. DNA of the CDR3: TGTGCCAGCCGCCGGGGGACTAGCGTTGGGGAGACCCAGTACTTC. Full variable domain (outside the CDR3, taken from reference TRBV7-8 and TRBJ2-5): GAGVSQSPRYKVAKRGQDVALRCDPISGHVSLFWYQQALGQGPEFLTYFQNEAQLDKSGLPSDRFFAERPEGSVSTLKIQRTQQEDSAVYLCASRRGTSVGETQYFGPGTRLLVL.